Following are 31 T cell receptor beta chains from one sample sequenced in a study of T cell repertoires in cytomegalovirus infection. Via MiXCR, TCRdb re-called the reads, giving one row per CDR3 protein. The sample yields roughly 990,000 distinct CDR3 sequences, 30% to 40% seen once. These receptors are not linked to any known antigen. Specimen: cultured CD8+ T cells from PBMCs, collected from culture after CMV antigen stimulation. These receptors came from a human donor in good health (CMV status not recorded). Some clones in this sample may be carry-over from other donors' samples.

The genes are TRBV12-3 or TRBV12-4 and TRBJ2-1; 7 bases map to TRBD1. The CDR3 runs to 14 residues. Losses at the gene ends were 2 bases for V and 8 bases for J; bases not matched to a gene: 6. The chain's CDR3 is CASSLWDRMDEQFF. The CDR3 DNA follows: TGTGCCAGCAGTTTATGGGACAGAATGGATGAGCAGTTCTTC.

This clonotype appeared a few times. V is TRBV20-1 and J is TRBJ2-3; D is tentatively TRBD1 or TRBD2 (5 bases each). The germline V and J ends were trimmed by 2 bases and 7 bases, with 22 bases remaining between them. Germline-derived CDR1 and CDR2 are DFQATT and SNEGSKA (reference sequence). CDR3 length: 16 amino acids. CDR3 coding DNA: TGCAGTGCTAGATTTCATGGGGGTTTAGTCTACTATACGCAGTATTTT. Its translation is CSARFHGGLVYYTQYF.

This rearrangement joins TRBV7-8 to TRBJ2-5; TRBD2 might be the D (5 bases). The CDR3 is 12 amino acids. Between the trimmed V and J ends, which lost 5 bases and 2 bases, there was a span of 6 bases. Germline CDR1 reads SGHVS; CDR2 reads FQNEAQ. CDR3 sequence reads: CASSRRQETQYF. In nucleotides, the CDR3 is TGTGCCAGCAGCCGGAGGCAAGAGACCCAGTACTTC. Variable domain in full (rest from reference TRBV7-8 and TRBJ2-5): GAGVSQSPRYKVAKRGQDVALRCDPISGHVSLFWYQQALGQGPEFLTYFQNEAQLDKSGLPSDRFFAERPEGSVSTLKIQRTQQEDSAVYLCASSRRQETQYFGPGTRLLVL.

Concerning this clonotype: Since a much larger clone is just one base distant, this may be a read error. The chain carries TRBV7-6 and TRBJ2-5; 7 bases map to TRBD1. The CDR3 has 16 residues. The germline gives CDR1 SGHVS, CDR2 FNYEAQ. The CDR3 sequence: CVSSSNLQGVQETQYF. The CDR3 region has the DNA TGTGTCAGCAGCTCGAACCTTCAGGGGGTCCAAGAGACCCAGTACTTC.

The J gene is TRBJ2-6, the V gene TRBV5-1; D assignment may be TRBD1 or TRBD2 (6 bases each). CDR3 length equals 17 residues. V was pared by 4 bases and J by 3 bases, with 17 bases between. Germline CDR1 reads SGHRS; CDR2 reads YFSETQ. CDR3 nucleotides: TGCGCCAGCAGCAATGCCGAAGGGGGGATTGGGGCCAACGTCCTGACTTTC. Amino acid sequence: CASSNAEGGIGANVLTF.

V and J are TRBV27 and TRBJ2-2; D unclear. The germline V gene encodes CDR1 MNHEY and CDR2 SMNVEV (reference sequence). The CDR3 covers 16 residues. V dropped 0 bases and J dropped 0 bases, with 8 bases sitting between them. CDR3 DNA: TGTGCCAGCAGTTTATCGGATTACGCGAACACCGGGGAGCTGTTTTTT. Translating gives CASSLSDYANTGELFF.

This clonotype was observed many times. The CDR3, as DNA: TGTGCCAGCAGTCCCGGGACTAGCGGGGGGGCCGTAGAGACCCAGTACTTC. Protein sequence: CASSPGTSGGAVETQYF. The chain links TRBV12-3 or TRBV12-4 to TRBJ2-5; 16 nucleotides align to TRBD2. CDR3 length: 17 amino acids. V dropped 5 bases and J dropped 4; count of bases not matched to a gene: 7.

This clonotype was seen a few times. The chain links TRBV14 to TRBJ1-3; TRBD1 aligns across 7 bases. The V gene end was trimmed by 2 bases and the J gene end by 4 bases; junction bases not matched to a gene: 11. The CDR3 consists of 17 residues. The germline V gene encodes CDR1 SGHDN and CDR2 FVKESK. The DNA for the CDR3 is TGTGCCAGCAGCCAACCCGACAGGGACGGGACGGGAAACACCATATATTTT. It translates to CASSQPDRDGTGNTIYF.

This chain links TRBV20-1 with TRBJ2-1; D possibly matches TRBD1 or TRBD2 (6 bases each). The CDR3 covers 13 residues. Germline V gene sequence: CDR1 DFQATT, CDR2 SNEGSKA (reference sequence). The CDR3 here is CRPGGISYNEQFF. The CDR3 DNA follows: TGCAGGCCCGGGGGCATCTCCTACAATGAGCAGTTCTTC.

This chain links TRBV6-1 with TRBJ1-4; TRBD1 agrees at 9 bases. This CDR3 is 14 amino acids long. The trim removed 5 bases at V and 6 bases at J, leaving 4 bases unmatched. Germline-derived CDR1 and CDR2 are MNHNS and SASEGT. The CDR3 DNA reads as TGTGCCAGCAGTCTTGGGGACAGGGATGAAAAACTGTTTTTT. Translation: CASSLGDRDEKLFF.

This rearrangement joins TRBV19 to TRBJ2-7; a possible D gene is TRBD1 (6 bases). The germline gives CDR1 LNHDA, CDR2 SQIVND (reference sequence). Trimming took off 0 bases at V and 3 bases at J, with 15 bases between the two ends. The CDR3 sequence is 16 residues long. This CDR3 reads CASSIDPDSPNYEQYF. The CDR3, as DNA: TGTGCCAGTAGTATAGACCCGGACAGTCCTAACTACGAGCAGTACTTC.

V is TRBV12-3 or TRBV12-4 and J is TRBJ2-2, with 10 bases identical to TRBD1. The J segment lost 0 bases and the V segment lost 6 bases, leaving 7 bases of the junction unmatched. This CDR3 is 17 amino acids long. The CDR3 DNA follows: TGTGCCAGCAGAACAAGGACAGGGGGAGCGAACACCGGGGAGCTGTTTTTT. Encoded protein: CASRTRTGGANTGELFF.

CDR3 in DNA: TGCAGTGCTAGAGATATAGAGGACAGGCAACTTCTCAACTATGGCTACACCTTC. It is translated as CSARDIEDRQLLNYGYTF. The chain combines TRBV20-1 with TRBJ1-2; TRBD1 matches 7 bases. The CDR3 is 18 residues long. The germline CDR1 and CDR2 sequences are DFQATT and SNEGSKA (reference sequence). V gave up 0 bases and J gave up 2 bases; unmatched junction bases: 15.

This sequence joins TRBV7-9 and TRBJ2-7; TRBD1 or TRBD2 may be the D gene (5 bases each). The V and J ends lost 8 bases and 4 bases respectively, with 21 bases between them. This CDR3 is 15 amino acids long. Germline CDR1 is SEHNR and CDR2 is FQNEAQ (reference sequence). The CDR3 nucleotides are TGTGCCAGCTCGAGCGTCGGGGACCCTGGGTACGAGCAGTACTTC. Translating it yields CASSSVGDPGYEQYF.

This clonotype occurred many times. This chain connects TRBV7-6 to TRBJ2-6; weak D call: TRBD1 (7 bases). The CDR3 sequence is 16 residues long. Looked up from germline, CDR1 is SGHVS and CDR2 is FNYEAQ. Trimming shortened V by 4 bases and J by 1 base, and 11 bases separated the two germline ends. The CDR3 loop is CASSSSGGSGANVLTF. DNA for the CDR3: TGTGCCAGCAGCTCTTCAGGGGGGTCTGGGGCCAACGTCCTGACTTTC.

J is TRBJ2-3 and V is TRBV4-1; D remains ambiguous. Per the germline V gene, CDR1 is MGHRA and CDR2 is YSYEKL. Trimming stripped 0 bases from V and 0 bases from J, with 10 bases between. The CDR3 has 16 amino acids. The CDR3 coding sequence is TGCGCCAGCAGCCAAGATGCAGGATTTAGCACAGATACGCAGTATTTT. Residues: CASSQDAGFSTDTQYF.

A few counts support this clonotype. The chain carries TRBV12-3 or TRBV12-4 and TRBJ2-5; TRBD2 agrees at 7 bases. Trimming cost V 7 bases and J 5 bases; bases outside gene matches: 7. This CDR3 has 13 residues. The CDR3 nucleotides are TGTGCCAGCACCCCCGGGGGGTGGGAGACCCAGTACTTC. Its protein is CASTPGGWETQYF.

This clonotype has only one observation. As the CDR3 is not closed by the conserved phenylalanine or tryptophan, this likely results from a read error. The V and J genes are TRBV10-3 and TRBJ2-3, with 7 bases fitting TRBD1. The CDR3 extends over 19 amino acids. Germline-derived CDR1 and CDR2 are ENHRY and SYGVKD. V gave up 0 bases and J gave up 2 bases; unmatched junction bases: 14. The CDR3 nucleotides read TGTGCCATCAGTGAGTCTCCCAACTACAGGGGCGACCTCACAGATACGCAGTATTTA. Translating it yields CAISESPNYRGDLTDTQYL.

CDR3 coding DNA: TGTGCCAGCAGCTCGGGACTAGCGGGGGTGTACCAAGAGACCCAGTACTTC. Amino acids: CASSSGLAGVYQETQYF. The gene calls are TRBV7-6 and TRBJ2-5; 14 bases are shared with TRBD2. The CDR3 loop spans 17 amino acids. J lost 0 bases, V lost 4 bases, and 4 bases had no gene match. CDR1 SGHVS and CDR2 FNYEAQ come from the germline V gene.

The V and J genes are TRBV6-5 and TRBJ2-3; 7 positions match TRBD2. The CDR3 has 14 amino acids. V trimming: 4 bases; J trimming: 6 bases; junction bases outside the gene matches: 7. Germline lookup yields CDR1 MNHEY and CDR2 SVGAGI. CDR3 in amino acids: CASSFFSGSDTQYF. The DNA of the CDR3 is TGTGCCAGCAGTTTTTTTAGCGGGTCGGATACGCAGTATTTT.

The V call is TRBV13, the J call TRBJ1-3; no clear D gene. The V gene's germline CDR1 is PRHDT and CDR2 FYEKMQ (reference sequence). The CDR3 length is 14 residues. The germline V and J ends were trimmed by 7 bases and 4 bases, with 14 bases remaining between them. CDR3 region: CASTPRGRGNTIYF. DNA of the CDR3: TGTGCCAGCACCCCCCGAGGGCGCGGAAACACCATATATTTT.

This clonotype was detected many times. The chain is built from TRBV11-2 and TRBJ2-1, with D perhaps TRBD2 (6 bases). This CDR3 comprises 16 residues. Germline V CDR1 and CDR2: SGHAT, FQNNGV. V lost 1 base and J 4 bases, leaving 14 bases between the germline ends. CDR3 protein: CASSLALSGGYNEQFF. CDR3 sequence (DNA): TGTGCCAGCAGCTTAGCTCTAAGTGGGGGGTACAATGAGCAGTTCTTC.

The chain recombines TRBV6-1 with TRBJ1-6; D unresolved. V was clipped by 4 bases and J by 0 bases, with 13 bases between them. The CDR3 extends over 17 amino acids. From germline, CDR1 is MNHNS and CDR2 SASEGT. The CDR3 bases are TGTGCCAGCAGTGCCCGGACTCCCGACTCCTATAATTCACCCCTCCACTTT. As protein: CASSARTPDSYNSPLHF.

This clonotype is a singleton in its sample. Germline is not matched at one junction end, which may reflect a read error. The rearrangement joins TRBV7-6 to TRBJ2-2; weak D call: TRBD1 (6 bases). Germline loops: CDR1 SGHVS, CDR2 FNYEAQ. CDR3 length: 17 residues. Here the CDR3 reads CASSLNLAQGDTGELFF. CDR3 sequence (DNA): TGTGCTAGCAGCTTAAATCTGGCACAGGGTGACACCGGGGAGCTGTTTTTT.

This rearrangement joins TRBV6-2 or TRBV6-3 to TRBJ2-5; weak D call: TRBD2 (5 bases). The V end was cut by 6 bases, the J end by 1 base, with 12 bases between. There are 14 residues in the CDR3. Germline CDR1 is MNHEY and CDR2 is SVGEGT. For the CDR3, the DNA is TGTGCCAGCAGCTCCGGACTCATCCAAGAGACCCAGTACTTC. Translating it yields CASSSGLIQETQYF.

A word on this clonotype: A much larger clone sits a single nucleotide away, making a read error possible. CDR3 in amino acids: CASSLAGSGNEKLFF. CDR3 DNA sequence: TGTGCCAGCAGCTTGGCCGGGTCAGGGAATGAAAAACTGTTTTTT. The V and J genes are TRBV5-6 and TRBJ1-4, with D possibly matching TRBD1 (5 bases). With 0 bases removed from V and 5 bases from J, the gap between germline ends came to 11 bases. CDR1 SGHDT and CDR2 YYEEEE come from the germline V gene. The CDR3 contains 15 residues.

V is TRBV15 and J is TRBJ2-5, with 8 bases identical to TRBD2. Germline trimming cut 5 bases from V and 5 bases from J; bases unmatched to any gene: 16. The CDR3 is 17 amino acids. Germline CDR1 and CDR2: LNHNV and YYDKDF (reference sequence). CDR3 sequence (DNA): TGTGCCACCAGCCCTGGGAGGGAGCGGGGGTCACGGGAGACCCAGTACTTC. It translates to CATSPGRERGSRETQYF. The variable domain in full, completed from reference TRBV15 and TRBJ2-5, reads DAMVIQNPRYQVTQFGKPVTLSCSQTLNHNVMYWYQQKSSQAPKLLFHYYDKDFNNEADTPDNFQSRRPNTSFCFLDIRSPGLGDTAMYLCATSPGRERGSRETQYFGPGTRLLVL.

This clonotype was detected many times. CDR3 DNA sequence: TGTGCCAGCAGTTCGGGACAGCGAAAGTTCTTC. It encodes CASSSGQRKFF. The rearrangement joins TRBV6-5 to TRBJ2-1, with 7 positions matching TRBD1. V was clipped by 4 bases and J by 14 bases; unmatched bases: 5. The CDR3 is 11 residues long. In germline, CDR1 is MNHEY, CDR2 SVGAGI.

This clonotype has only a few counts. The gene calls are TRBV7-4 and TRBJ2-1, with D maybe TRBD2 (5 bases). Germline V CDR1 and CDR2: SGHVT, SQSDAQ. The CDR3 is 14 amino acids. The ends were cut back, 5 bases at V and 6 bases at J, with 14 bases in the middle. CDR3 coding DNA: TGTGCCAGCAGCCCGGACTCGCGGGTCAATGAGCAGTTCTTC. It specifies CASSPDSRVNEQFF.

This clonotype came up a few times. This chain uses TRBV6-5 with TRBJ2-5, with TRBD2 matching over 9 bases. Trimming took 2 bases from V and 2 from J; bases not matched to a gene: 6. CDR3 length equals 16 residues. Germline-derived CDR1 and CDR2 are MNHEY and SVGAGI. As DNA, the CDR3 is TGTGCCAGCAGTTACGAGAGCGGGGGGACTCAAGAGACCCAGTACTTC. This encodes CASSYESGGTQETQYF.

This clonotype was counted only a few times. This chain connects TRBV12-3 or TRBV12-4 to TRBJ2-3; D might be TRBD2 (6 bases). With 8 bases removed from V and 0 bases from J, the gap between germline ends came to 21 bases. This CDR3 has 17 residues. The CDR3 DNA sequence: TGTGCCAGCTTAGGAGGGGTGCTTATATCTAGCACAGATACGCAGTATTTT. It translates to CASLGGVLISSTDTQYF.